These 23 T cell receptor beta chains came from one sample sequenced in a study of CD8+ T cells in alopecia areata (dated by TCRdb to 2016 to 2019). Libraries came from the immunoSEQ multiplex PCR assay. For TCR sequencing, RNA was extracted from every sample and reverse transcribed into cDNA to serve as template. Held by TCRdb, this immuneACCESS table contains in-frame sequences only and omits some clones. Under half of the omission traces to an unresolved V gene where checked; the cause of the rest is unknown. Here the sample has about 110,000 clones; over 55% occur a single time. The ten largest clonotypes hold 20% to 30% of the sample. Source material: NKG2D-low CD8+ T cells sorted from blood. What the cell subset or site label conveys for this sample: sorted CD8+ NKG2D-low blood T cells. All receptors come from a human donor with alopecia areata.

V gene TRBV2 combines with J gene TRBJ1-1, with 8 bases identical to TRBD1. This CDR3 comprises 16 residues. The J segment lost 0 bases and the V segment lost 2 bases, leaving 5 bases of the junction unmatched. CDR1 and CDR2 from the germline V gene are SNHLY and FYNNEI. CDR3 protein: CASSERQGTLNTEAFF. The CDR3 DNA sequence: TGTGCCAGCAGTGAAAGACAGGGGACCTTGAACACTGAAGCTTTCTTT. Looking up the rest from reference TRBV2 and TRBJ1-1 gives the full variable domain: EPEVTQTPSHQVTQMGQEVILRCVPISNHLYFYWYRQILGQKVEFLVSFYNNEISEKSEIFDDQFSVERPDGSNFTLKIRSTKLEDSAMYFCASSERQGTLNTEAFFGQGTRLTVV.

This clone was seen a single time. The DNA for the CDR3 is TGTGCCAGTGCCTTCAGTAGGGCCTCCAGAGGAACTGAAGCTTTCTTT. Its protein is CASAFSRASRGTEAFF. J is TRBJ1-1 and V is TRBV19; D not resolved. The CDR3 is 16 residues long. Germline V gene data show CDR1 as LNHDA and CDR2 as SQIVND (reference sequence). V was cut by 8 bases and J by 5 bases, with 24 bases left in between.

The CDR3 here is CASSQVTGNPYEQYF. CDR3 DNA: TGCGCCAGCAGCCAAGTTACGGGGAACCCTTACGAGCAGTACTTC. The chain links TRBV4-1 to TRBJ2-7; D is perhaps TRBD2 (5 bases). The CDR3 is made up of 15 amino acids. V lost 1 base, J lost 4 bases, and 14 bases lay in between. Germline CDR1 and CDR2: MGHRA and YSYEKL.

J is TRBJ2-7 and V is TRBV4-2, with D unclear. The CDR3 is made up of 15 amino acids. V dropped 3 bases and J dropped 3 bases, with 15 bases sitting between them. CDR1 and CDR2 (germline): LGHNA, YNFKEQ. The CDR3 DNA follows: TGTGCCAGCAGCCACTCGATCTCCGGCAACTACGAGCAGTACTTC. Translating it yields CASSHSISGNYEQYF.

This clone was recorded a few times. The chain couples TRBV14 to TRBJ1-2, with no clear D. Trimming removed 4 bases at V and 2 bases at J, with 8 bases between. The CDR3 extends over 13 amino acids. The germline CDR1 and CDR2 sequences are SGHDN and FVKESK. CDR3 amino acids: CASSLTSNYGYTF. In nucleotides, the CDR3 is TGTGCCAGCAGCCTGACATCCAACTATGGCTACACCTTC.

The J gene is TRBJ2-1, the V gene TRBV27, with 7 bases matching TRBD1. The CDR3 is 15 amino acids. Germline V CDR1 and CDR2: MNHEY, SMNVEV (reference sequence). V trimming: 5 bases; J trimming: 8 bases; junction bases outside the gene matches: 12. The CDR3 sequence is CASSPTPRGLDEQFF. For the CDR3, the DNA is TGTGCCAGCAGTCCCACCCCAAGGGGGCTCGATGAGCAGTTCTTC.

The V call is TRBV19, the J call TRBJ2-7, with 8 bases lining up with TRBD2. V lost 3 bases and J lost 0; bases outside the gene matches: 4. The CDR3 runs 15 residues. Germline assignment: CDR1 LNHDA and CDR2 SQIVND (reference sequence). CDR3 sequence (DNA): TGTGCCAGTAGTATTATTAGCGGGGACTCCTACGAGCAGTACTTC. It specifies CASSIISGDSYEQYF.

The CDR3 sequence: CASQGPMNTEAFF. The CDR3 nucleotides are TGTGCCAGCCAGGGACCGATGAACACTGAAGCTTTCTTT. The V gene is TRBV6-1, the J gene TRBJ1-1; D perhaps matches TRBD1 (5 bases). Trimming shortened V by 8 bases and J by 0 bases, and 10 bases separated the two germline ends. CDR1 and CDR2 (germline): MNHNS, SASEGT. The CDR3 has 13 amino acids.

The rearrangement joins TRBV7-3 to TRBJ2-1; a possible D gene is TRBD2 (6 bases). This CDR3 has 15 amino acids. The V gene lost 0 bases and the J gene lost 4 bases, with 10 bases spanning the gap. From germline, CDR1 is SGHTA and CDR2 FQGTGA. CDR3 in amino acids: CASSLTVGGYNEQFF. For the CDR3, the DNA is TGTGCCAGCAGCTTAACGGTCGGAGGGTACAATGAGCAGTTCTTC.

V usage is TRBV5-1 and J usage is TRBJ2-1, with D maybe TRBD2 (5 bases). This CDR3 region has 18 residues. Germline V gene lookup returns CDR1 SGHRS and CDR2 YFSETQ. Trimming stripped 0 bases from V and 3 bases from J, with 19 bases between. CDR3 DNA: TGCGCCAGCAGCTTGGGATGGCAAGAGGGTCAACACTACAATGAGCAGTTCTTC. Its translation is CASSLGWQEGQHYNEQFF.

V and J are TRBV4-1 and TRBJ1-2; 7 nucleotides align to TRBD1. The CDR3 spans 15 residues. The germline CDR1 and CDR2 sequences are MGHRA and YSYEKL. The trim removed 0 bases at V and 8 bases at J, leaving 9 bases unmatched. As DNA, the CDR3 is TGCGCCAGCAGCCAAGATCCCGCAGGGGGTTACGGCTACACCTTC. Its protein product is CASSQDPAGGYGYTF.

This rearrangement joins TRBV6-5 to TRBJ1-1, with D tentatively TRBD1 (6 bases). The V end was cut by 2 bases, the J end by 0 bases, with 10 bases between. Germline values: CDR1 MNHEY, CDR2 SVGAGI. The CDR3 contains 15 residues. DNA of the CDR3: TGTGCCAGCAGTTACAGGGGGGGCATGAACACTGAAGCTTTCTTT. Translating gives CASSYRGGMNTEAFF.

The chain carries TRBV5-1 and TRBJ2-1, with 12 bases aligning to TRBD2. Germline V CDR1 and CDR2: SGHRS, YFSETQ. The CDR3 loop spans 18 amino acids. Germline trimming cut 0 bases from V and 0 bases from J; bases unmatched to any gene: 4. CDR3 in amino acids: CASSLAPGLAGSYNEQFF. DNA of the CDR3: TGCGCCAGCAGCTTGGCCCCGGGACTAGCGGGCTCCTACAATGAGCAGTTCTTC.

The chain couples TRBV29-1 to TRBJ2-7; the D call may be TRBD1 or TRBD2 (5 bases each). The CDR3 extends over 14 amino acids. V gave up 7 bases and J gave up 4 bases, with 20 bases separating them. Germline V gene lookup returns CDR1 SQVTM and CDR2 ANQGSEA. CDR3 residues: CSASRGVRGYEQYF. In DNA, the CDR3 is TGCAGCGCCTCCCGGGGCGTGAGGGGATACGAGCAGTACTTC.

This rearrangement joins TRBV28 to TRBJ2-7, with D maybe TRBD1 (5 bases). Germline CDR1 and CDR2: MDHEN and SYDVKM. V lost 2 bases and J 2 bases, leaving 16 bases between the germline ends. The length of the CDR3 is 16 residues. This chain's CDR3 is CASSLRSRALTYEQYF. Written as DNA, the CDR3 is TGTGCCAGCAGTTTAAGGTCCAGGGCCCTAACCTACGAGCAGTACTTC.

The chain has TRBV29-1 and TRBJ2-2; 7 nucleotides align to TRBD2. The germline CDR1 and CDR2 sequences are SQVTM and ANQGSEA. This CDR3 is 14 amino acids long. J gave up 7 bases and V 6 bases, and 11 bases lay outside the gene matches. CDR3 sequence (DNA): TGCAGCGTCCCTGGGCGGGAGTTAATCGGGGAGCTGTTTTTT. Translated, it gives CSVPGRELIGELFF.

The chain links TRBV13 to TRBJ1-5, with 7 bases fitting TRBD1. Trimming removed 0 bases from V and 4 bases from J; junction bases left unmatched: 9. This CDR3 comprises 17 residues. Germline CDR1 is PRHDT and CDR2 is FYEKMQ (reference sequence). CDR3 sequence reads: CASSLGLHRGGNQPQHF. The CDR3 DNA reads TGTGCCAGCAGCTTAGGCCTCCACAGGGGAGGGAATCAGCCCCAGCATTTT.

The rearrangement joins TRBV6-5 to TRBJ1-1; perhaps TRBD1 as D (6 bases). Germline values: CDR1 MNHEY, CDR2 SVGAGI. Trimming removed 6 bases from V and 4 bases from J, with 12 bases in between. The CDR3 is 13 amino acids. CDR3 in amino acids: CASRVTGSTEAFF. CDR3 coding DNA: TGTGCCAGCAGGGTTACAGGGAGCACTGAAGCTTTCTTT.

The chain has TRBV28 and TRBJ2-2; maybe TRBD2 (5 bases). Trimming cost V 6 bases and J 6 bases, with 14 bases left between them. There are 14 residues in the CDR3. CDR1 MDHEN and CDR2 SYDVKM come from the germline V gene. CDR3: CASRDVAHPGELFF. The CDR3 coding sequence is TGTGCCAGCAGAGACGTAGCGCACCCCGGGGAGCTGTTTTTT.

V is TRBV11-2 and J is TRBJ2-7; D not certain. V was shortened by 0 bases and J by 5 bases, with 11 bases between the two germline ends. The CDR3 sequence is 14 residues long. Germline V CDR1 and CDR2: SGHAT, FQNNGV. CDR3 bases: TGTGCCAGCAGCTTAGATTCGTCTTTAAACGAGCAGTACTTC. Encoded protein: CASSLDSSLNEQYF.

This clone was found a few times. This sequence joins TRBV13 and TRBJ2-7, with D perhaps TRBD1 or TRBD2 (6 bases each). This CDR3 region has 13 residues. Germline CDR1 is PRHDT and CDR2 is FYEKMQ (reference sequence). Trimming removed 0 bases from V and 11 bases from J, with 14 bases in between. This CDR3 reads CASSLGLGGGKYF. The CDR3 DNA follows: TGTGCCAGCAGCTTAGGCTTGGGGGGCGGGAAGTACTTC.

This clone was detected only once. The V gene is TRBV6-1, the J gene TRBJ1-5, with D perhaps matching TRBD1 (5 bases). The CDR3 loop spans 13 amino acids. In germline, CDR1 is MNHNS, CDR2 SASEGT. V was pared by 6 bases and J by 1 base, with 7 bases between. Written as DNA, the CDR3 is TGTGCCAGCAGCCAGGGAAGCAATCAGCCCCAGCATTTT. This gives the protein CASSQGSNQPQHF.

The gene calls are TRBV28 and TRBJ1-5; no clear D gene. The V gene's germline CDR1 is MDHEN and CDR2 SYDVKM. V shed 5 bases and J shed 5 bases, with 7 bases lying between them. CDR3 length: 12 amino acids. The CDR3 nucleotides are TGTGCCAGCAGTCCACGGGATCAGCCCCAGCATTTT. It translates to CASSPRDQPQHF.